This TCR beta chain derives from a study of brain T cells in children with intractable seizures. Remarks on this clone: The antigen is not known.

Generated by immunoSEQ multiplex PCR, the TCRdb table keeps only in-frame clones and is missing some. The sample yields 70,000 to 85,000 clones, around 90% seen once. Trimming took off 8 bases at V and 2 bases at J, with 14 bases between the two ends. Germline V gene sequence: CDR1 SGHNT, CDR2 YENEEA. The CDR3 is made up of 14 amino acids. Only cases whose brain tissue showed the highest T cell transcript signatures were sequenced. General study points: HCMV serostatus was not known, and viral specificity came from CDR3 similarity only. Clones missing pre-surgery may reflect undersampling of that blood sample.

The rearrangement uses TRBV11-3 and TRBJ2-3; the D gene is possibly TRBD1 (6 bases). The sequence derives from a girl aged 2 to 9 with Rasmussen encephalitis and intractable seizures. The material sequenced was peripheral blood, taken at surgery. The CDR3 sequence is CASAQGTNTDTQYF. In DNA, the CDR3 is TGTGCCAGCGCTCAGGGGACGAACACAGATACGCAGTATTTT.